The T cell receptor (beta chain) described here comes from a study of cytomegalovirus exposure and HLA in healthy donors. Findings of the study overall: Previous analysis showed most TCR beta V segments were productive about 90% or about 30% of the time. TCR beta chains numbering under 200 were designated cytomegalovirus-associated. The records held CMV serostatus as the only immune exposure information.

The ends were cut back, 1 base at V and 9 bases at J, with 13 bases in the middle. The CDR3 sequence is 14 residues long. The germline V gene has CDR1 SNHLY and CDR2 FYNNEI. These donors counted as nominally healthy when sampled, but unrecorded immune exposures were likely. Use of 60 Vbeta and 13 Jbeta primers characterized the PCR. Assay: immunoSEQ multiplex PCR; the TCRdb copy retains only in-frame clones and omits some. In the table there are about 150,000 clones, approximately 80% of which are singletons. This clone was detected only a few times. As yet, its antigen is unknown. V is TRBV2 and J is TRBJ2-1; D is perhaps TRBD1 (6 bases). The clonotype originates from a male donor in good health and CMV-seronegative. Material: PBMCs. The CDR3 nucleotides read TGTGCCAGCAGTGAAGAACCCCAGGGGAGTGAGCAGTTCTTC. Translated, it gives CASSEEPQGSEQFF.